The rows below give T cell receptor beta chains drawn from one sample of a study of Tregs in tolerant kidney transplant recipients. Clones were sequenced by immunoSEQ multiplex PCR, and TCRdb holds only the in-frame ones, with some missing. The data show tens of thousands of clones, with around nine tenths seen just once and about 1.4% held by the top ten. This material consisted of CD4+ T cells from blood (PBMCs), taken 24 months after the transplant. All receptors derive from a human patient who received a combined kidney and bone marrow transplant. Some of the T cells might come from the graft donor. CDR3s include the opening cysteine and the closing phenylalanine or tryptophan. The D gene is left open where the match is weak.

CDR3 protein: CASSPQGRTEKLFF; CDR3 length: 14; J gene: TRBJ1-4; V gene: TRBV5-1; D gene: .
CDR3 protein: CASSKGPQTGSPLHF; CDR3 length: 15; J gene: TRBJ1-6; V gene: TRBV4-1; D gene: .
CDR3 protein: CATRLSNSPLHF; CDR3 length: 12; J gene: TRBJ1-6; V gene: TRBV2; D gene: .
CDR3 protein: CASISSDRSSGNTIYF; CDR3 length: 16; J gene: TRBJ1-3; V gene: TRBV21-1; D gene: .
CDR3 protein: CAISEGGPGELFF; CDR3 length: 13; J gene: TRBJ2-2; V gene: TRBV10-3; D gene: .
CDR3 protein: CASSPPSGRASTDTQYF; CDR3 length: 17; J gene: TRBJ2-3; V gene: TRBV27; D gene: TRBD2
CDR3 protein: CASSGTGGLATNEKLFF; CDR3 length: 17; J gene: TRBJ1-4; V gene: TRBV19; D gene: TRBD1
CDR3 protein: CASSEVAGGETQYF; CDR3 length: 14; J gene: TRBJ2-5; V gene: TRBV2; D gene: .
CDR3 protein: CASSLTLAGAHTQYF; CDR3 length: 15; J gene: TRBJ2-3; V gene: TRBV7-2; D gene: TRBD2
CDR3 protein: CAWKTDNSPLHF; CDR3 length: 12; J gene: TRBJ1-6; V gene: TRBV30; D gene: .
CDR3 protein: CASSGSGSLETQYF; CDR3 length: 14; J gene: TRBJ2-5; V gene: TRBV4-2; D gene: TRBD2
CDR3 protein: CASSQVLRDLTDTQYF; CDR3 length: 16; J gene: TRBJ2-3; V gene: TRBV4-1; D gene: .
CDR3 protein: CASSYSPPLAGRTDTQYF; CDR3 length: 18; J gene: TRBJ2-3; V gene: TRBV27; D gene: TRBD2
CDR3 protein: CASSLQGSAYEQYF; CDR3 length: 14; J gene: TRBJ2-7; V gene: TRBV7-2; D gene: .
CDR3 protein: CASSQSKGASGTNEKLFF; CDR3 length: 18; J gene: TRBJ1-4; V gene: TRBV4-1; D gene: TRBD1
CDR3 protein: CASSVSRVGNQIEKLFF; CDR3 length: 17; J gene: TRBJ1-4; V gene: TRBV7-8; D gene: .
CDR3 protein: CASSLLAGVKSADTQYF; CDR3 length: 17; J gene: TRBJ2-3; V gene: TRBV4-1; D gene: TRBD2
CDR3 protein: CASSPRQGGNSPLHF; CDR3 length: 15; J gene: TRBJ1-6; V gene: TRBV11-1; D gene: TRBD1
CDR3 protein: CSVLLPNYDRGKSYEQYF; CDR3 length: 18; J gene: TRBJ2-7; V gene: TRBV29-1; D gene: TRBD1
CDR3 protein: CASSQDSRLSTGELFF; CDR3 length: 16; J gene: TRBJ2-2; V gene: TRBV4-2; D gene: .
CDR3 protein: CASSYPVQGASYEQYF; CDR3 length: 16; J gene: TRBJ2-7; V gene: TRBV6-5; D gene: .
CDR3 protein: CASSLDWGELFF; CDR3 length: 12; J gene: TRBJ2-2; V gene: TRBV27; D gene: .
CDR3 protein: CASSSYSPRLAGVDNEQFF; CDR3 length: 19; J gene: TRBJ2-1; V gene: TRBV7-6; D gene: TRBD2
CDR3 protein: CAINPVLGSGGTLTNTGELFF; CDR3 length: 21; J gene: TRBJ2-2; V gene: TRBV10-3; D gene: TRBD2
CDR3 protein: CASSLVFQREKNEQFF; CDR3 length: 16; J gene: TRBJ2-1; V gene: TRBV5-1; D gene: TRBD2
CDR3 protein: CASSLVSGNNEQFF; CDR3 length: 14; J gene: TRBJ2-1; V gene: TRBV5-4; D gene: .
CDR3 protein: CASSLASRGAGWDQPQHF; CDR3 length: 18; J gene: TRBJ1-5; V gene: TRBV28; D gene: .
CDR3 protein: CASSQDREEQYF; CDR3 length: 12; J gene: TRBJ2-7; V gene: TRBV4-2; D gene: TRBD1
CDR3 protein: CASSRLSVLAMNTEAFF; CDR3 length: 17; J gene: TRBJ1-1; V gene: TRBV7-6; D gene: .
CDR3 protein: CASSGAGSVAKNIQYF; CDR3 length: 16; J gene: TRBJ2-4; V gene: TRBV2; D gene: .
CDR3 protein: CASSLLVASNEQFF; CDR3 length: 14; J gene: TRBJ2-1; V gene: TRBV7-2; D gene: .
CDR3 protein: CASSSGGSTDTQYF; CDR3 length: 14; J gene: TRBJ2-3; V gene: TRBV5-6; D gene: TRBD2
CDR3 protein: CASAALLDPTGELFF; CDR3 length: 15; J gene: TRBJ2-2; V gene: TRBV18; D gene: .
CDR3 protein: CASSQGGIPQDEQFF; CDR3 length: 15; J gene: TRBJ2-1; V gene: TRBV19; D gene: .
CDR3 protein: CASSLGPSGVDEAFF; CDR3 length: 15; J gene: TRBJ1-1; V gene: TRBV7-8; D gene: .